This T cell receptor (beta chain) comes out of a study of T cell repertoires in cytomegalovirus infection (dated by TCRdb to the late 2010s). About the investigation overall: Peptide stimulations targeted recently identified HLA-C-restricted CMV epitopes, whose presentation resists viral immunomodulation, together with well-studied HLA-B-restricted epitopes. Because public TCR beta signatures pointed to carriage of CMV infection together with the matching HLA type, the HLA type of each donor mattered for the analysis.

General conclusions and limits of the study: In the ex vivo response, HLA-C-restricted CMV-specific TCR beta clonotypes were dominant, and in two of eight donors the single most frequent clonotype came from this HLA-C-restricted group. In both this cohort and an independent roughly 400-donor cohort, the cumulative frequency of public TCR beta family members distinguished carriers of CMV infection plus the relevant HLA type.

This specimen's treatment or condition label, per the study, means: in vitro stimulation with specific CMV peptide epitopes to enrich CMV-specific T cells. Concerning this clonotype itself: Its antigen remains unidentified. No quality values exist for individual bases; no much larger clone is one base distant.

V sheds 7 bases and J sheds 3 bases, leaving 16 bases between their ends. For CDR1 and CDR2, the germline V gene (reference sequence) lists DFQATT and SNEGSKA. Reading from cysteine to phenylalanine, the CDR3 counts 14 amino acids. CDR3 DNA is the only sequence kept; it has 42 bases, read in frame from the first base. The sequencer was an Illumina HiSeq 1500. TCRdb ran its own pipeline on the public reads, namely fastp trimming at Q25 and MiXCR clone calling, and kept in-frame beta chains. Each record represents a unique CDR3 protein, reported with the most common genes and DNA among its rows. The sample table shows some 480,000 distinct CDR3 sequences, and roughly a third are seen once. The biggest ten clones account for about a sixth of the sample.

The sequence is built from TRBV20-1 and TRBJ2-1; the D gene is unclear. Sequenced material: cultured PBMCs, taken from culture after CMV antigen stimulation. This TCR derives from a human donor in good health (CMV status not recorded). Some clones in this sample may be carry-over from other donors' samples. Here is the DNA: TGCAGTGTAGACCCTCTTCAAAACTACAATGAGCAGTTCTTC. Its amino acids are CSVDPLQNYNEQFF.